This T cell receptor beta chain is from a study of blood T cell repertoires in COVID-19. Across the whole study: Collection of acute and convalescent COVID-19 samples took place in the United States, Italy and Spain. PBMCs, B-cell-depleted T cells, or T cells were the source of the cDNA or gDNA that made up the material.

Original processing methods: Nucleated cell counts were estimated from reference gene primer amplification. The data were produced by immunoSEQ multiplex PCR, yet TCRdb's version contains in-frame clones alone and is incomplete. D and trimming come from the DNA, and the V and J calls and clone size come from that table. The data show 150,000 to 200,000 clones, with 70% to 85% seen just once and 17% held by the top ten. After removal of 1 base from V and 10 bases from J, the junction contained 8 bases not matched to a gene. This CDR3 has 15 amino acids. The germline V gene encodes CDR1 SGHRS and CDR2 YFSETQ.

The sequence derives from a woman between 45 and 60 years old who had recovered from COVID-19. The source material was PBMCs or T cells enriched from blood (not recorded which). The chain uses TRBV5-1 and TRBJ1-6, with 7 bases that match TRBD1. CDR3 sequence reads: CASSLSGQARSPLHF. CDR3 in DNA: TGCGCCAGCAGCTTGAGTGGACAGGCGAGGTCACCCCTCCACTTT. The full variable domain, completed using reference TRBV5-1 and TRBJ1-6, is KAGVTQTPRYLIKTRGQQVTLSCSPISGHRSVSWYQQTPGQGLQFLFEYFSETQRNKGNFPGRFSGRQFSNSRSEMNVSTLELGDSALYLCASSLSGQARSPLHFGNGTRLTVT.